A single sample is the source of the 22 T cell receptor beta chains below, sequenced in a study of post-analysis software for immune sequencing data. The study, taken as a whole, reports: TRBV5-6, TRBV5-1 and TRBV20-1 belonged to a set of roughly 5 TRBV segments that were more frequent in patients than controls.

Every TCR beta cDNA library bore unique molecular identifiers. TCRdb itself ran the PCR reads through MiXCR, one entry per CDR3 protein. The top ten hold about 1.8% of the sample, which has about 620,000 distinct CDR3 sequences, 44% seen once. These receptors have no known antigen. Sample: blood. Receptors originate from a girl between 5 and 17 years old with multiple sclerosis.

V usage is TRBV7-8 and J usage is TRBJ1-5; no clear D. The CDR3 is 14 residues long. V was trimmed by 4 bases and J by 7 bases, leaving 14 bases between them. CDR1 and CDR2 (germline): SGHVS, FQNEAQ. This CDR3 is CASSYLASEQPQHF. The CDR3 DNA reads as TGTGCCAGCAGCTACTTAGCTAGCGAGCAGCCCCAGCATTTT.

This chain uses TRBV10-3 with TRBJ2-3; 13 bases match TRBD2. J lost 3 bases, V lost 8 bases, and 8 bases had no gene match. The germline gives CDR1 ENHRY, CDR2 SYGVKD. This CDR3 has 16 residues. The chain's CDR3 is CAISGLAGLATDTQYF. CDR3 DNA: TGTGCCATCTCGGGACTAGCGGGATTGGCGACAGATACGCAGTATTTT.

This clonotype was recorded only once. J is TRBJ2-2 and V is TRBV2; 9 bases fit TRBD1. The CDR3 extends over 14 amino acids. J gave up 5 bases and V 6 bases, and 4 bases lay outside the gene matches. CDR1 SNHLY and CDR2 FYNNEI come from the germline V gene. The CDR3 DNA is TGTGCCAGCAGGGGGGACAGGGCTACCGGGGAGCTGTTTTTT. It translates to CASRGDRATGELFF.

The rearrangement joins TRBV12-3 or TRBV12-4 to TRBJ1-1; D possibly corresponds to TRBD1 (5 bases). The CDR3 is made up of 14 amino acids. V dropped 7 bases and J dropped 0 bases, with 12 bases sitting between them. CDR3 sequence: CASTPGWLNTEAFF. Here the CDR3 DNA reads TGTGCCAGCACCCCAGGGTGGCTGAACACTGAAGCTTTCTTT.

The CDR3 loop is CASRKSGGRTEAFF. In nucleotides, the CDR3 is TGTGCCAGCAGAAAATCAGGGGGAAGGACTGAAGCTTTCTTT. This chain joins TRBV7-9 and TRBJ1-1, with 7 bases aligning to TRBD1. Trimming cost V 6 bases and J 5 bases; bases outside gene matches: 9. Per germline, CDR1 SEHNR and CDR2 FQNEAQ (reference sequence). CDR3 size: 14 residues.

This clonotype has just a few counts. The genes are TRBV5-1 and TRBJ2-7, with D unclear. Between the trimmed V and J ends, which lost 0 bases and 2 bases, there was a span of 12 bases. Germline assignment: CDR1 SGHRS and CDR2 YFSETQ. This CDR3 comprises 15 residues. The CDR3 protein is CASSLAEQPTYEQYF. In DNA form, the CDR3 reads TGCGCCAGCAGCTTGGCCGAACAACCGACCTACGAGCAGTACTTC.

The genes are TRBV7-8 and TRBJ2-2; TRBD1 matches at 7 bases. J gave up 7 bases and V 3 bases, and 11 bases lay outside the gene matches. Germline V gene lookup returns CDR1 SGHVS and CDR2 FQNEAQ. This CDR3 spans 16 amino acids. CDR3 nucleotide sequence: TGTGCCAGCAGCTTCGGGGCGTTACAGGGGCACGGGGAGCTGTTTTTT. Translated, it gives CASSFGALQGHGELFF.

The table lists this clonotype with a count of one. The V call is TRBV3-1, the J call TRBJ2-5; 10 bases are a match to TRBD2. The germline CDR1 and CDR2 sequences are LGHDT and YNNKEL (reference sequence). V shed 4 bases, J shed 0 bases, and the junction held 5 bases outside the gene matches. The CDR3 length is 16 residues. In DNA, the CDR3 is TGTGCCAGCAGCCCGCTGACTAGCGGGTACCAAGAGACCCAGTACTTC. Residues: CASSPLTSGYQETQYF.

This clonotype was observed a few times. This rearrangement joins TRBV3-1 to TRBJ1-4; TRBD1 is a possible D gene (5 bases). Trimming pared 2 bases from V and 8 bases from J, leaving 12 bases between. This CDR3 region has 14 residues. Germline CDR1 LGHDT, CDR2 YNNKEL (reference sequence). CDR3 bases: TGTGCCAGCAGCCAATTCGACAGCATGGAAAAACTGTTTTTT. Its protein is CASSQFDSMEKLFF.

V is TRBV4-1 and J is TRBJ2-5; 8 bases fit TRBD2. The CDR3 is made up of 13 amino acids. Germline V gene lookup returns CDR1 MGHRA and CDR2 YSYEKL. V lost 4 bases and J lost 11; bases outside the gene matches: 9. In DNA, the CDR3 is TGCGCCAGCAGCCCGGGACCACAGCGGGAGCAGTACTTC. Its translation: CASSPGPQREQYF.

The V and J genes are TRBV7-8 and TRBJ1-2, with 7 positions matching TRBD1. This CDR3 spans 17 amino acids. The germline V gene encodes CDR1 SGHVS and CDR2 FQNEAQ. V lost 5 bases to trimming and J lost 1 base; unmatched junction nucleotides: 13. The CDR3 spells CASSPHSGTVINYGYTF. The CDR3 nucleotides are TGTGCCAGCAGCCCGCACTCAGGGACAGTGATTAACTATGGCTACACCTTC. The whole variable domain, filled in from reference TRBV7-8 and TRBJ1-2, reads GAGVSQSPRYKVAKRGQDVALRCDPISGHVSLFWYQQALGQGPEFLTYFQNEAQLDKSGLPSDRFFAERPEGSVSTLKIQRTQQEDSAVYLCASSPHSGTVINYGYTFGSGTRLTVV.

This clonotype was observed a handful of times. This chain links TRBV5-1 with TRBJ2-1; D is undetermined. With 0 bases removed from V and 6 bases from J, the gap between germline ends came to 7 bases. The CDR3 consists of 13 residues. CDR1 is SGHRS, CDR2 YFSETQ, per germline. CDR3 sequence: CASSLESGNEQFF. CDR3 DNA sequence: TGCGCCAGCAGCTTGGAGTCGGGCAATGAGCAGTTCTTC.

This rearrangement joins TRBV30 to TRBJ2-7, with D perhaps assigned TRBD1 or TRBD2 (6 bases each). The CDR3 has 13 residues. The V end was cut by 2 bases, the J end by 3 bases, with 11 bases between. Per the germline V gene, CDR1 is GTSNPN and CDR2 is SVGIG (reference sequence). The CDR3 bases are TGTGCCTGGAGTCACGGGGGCAGCTACGAGCAGTACTTC. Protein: CAWSHGGSYEQYF. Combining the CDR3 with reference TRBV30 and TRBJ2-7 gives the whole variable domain SQTIHQWPATLVQPVGSPLSLECTVEGTSNPNLYWYRQAAGRGLQLLFYSVGIGQISSEVPQNLSASRPQDRQFILSSKKLLLSDSGFYLCAWSHGGSYEQYFGPGTRLTVT.

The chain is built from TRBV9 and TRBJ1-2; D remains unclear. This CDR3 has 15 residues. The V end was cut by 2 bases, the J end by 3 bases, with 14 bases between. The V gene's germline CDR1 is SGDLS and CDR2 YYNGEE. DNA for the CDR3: TGTGCCAGCAGCGTGTGGGGAGTTGCTGACTATGGCTACACCTTC. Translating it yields CASSVWGVADYGYTF.

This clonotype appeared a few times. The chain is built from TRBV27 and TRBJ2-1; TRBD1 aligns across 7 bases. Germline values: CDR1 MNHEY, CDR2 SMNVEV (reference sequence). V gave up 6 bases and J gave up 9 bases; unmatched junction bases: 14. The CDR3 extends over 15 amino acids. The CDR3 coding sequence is TGTGCCAGCAGCCCAGGACAGGCCGGATCTGGTGAGCAGTTCTTC. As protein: CASSPGQAGSGEQFF.

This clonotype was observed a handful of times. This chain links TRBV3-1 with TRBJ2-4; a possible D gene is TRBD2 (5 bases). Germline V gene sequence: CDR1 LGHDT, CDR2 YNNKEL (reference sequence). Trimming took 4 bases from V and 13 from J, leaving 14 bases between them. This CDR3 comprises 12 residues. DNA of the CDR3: TGTGCCAGCAGCCCCTCGGGGTACGGGCAGTACTTC. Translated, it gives CASSPSGYGQYF.

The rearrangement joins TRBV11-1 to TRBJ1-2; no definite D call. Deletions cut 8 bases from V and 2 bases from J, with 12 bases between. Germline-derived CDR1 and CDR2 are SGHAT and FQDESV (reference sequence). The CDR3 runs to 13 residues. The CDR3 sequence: CASAPGKNYGYTF. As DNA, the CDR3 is TGTGCCAGCGCGCCCGGGAAGAACTATGGCTACACCTTC.

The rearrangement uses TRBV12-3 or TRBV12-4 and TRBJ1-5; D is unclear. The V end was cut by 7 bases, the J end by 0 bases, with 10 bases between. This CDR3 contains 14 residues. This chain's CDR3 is CASNGRFSNQPQHF. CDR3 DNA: TGTGCCAGCAACGGGAGGTTTAGCAATCAGCCCCAGCATTTT.

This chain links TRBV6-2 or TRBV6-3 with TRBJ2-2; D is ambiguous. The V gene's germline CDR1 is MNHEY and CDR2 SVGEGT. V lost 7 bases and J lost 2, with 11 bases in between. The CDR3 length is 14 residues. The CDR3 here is CASNRDFNTGELFF. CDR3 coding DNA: TGTGCCAGCAATAGAGACTTTAACACCGGGGAGCTGTTTTTT.

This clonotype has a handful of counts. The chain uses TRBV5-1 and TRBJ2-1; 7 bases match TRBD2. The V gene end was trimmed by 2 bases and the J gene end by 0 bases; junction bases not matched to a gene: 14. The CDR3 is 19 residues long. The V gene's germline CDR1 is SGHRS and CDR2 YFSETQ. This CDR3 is CASSFPGEGLGSSYNEQFF. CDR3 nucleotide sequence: TGCGCCAGCAGCTTCCCCGGGGAGGGGCTAGGGAGCTCCTACAATGAGCAGTTCTTC.

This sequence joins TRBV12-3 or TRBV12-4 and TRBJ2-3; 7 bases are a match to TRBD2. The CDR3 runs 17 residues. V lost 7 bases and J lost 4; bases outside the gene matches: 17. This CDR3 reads CASTFPARRESADTQYF. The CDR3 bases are TGTGCCAGCACCTTCCCCGCGCGGCGGGAGAGCGCAGATACGCAGTATTTT.

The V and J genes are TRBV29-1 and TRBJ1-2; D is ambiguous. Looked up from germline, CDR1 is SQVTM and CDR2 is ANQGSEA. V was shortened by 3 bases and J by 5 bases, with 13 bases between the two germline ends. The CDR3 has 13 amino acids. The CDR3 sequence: CSVDRLTTYGYTF. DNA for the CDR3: TGCAGCGTTGACCGATTGACAACTTATGGCTACACCTTC. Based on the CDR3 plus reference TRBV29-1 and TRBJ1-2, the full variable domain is SAVISQKPSRDICQRGTSLTIQCQVDSQVTMMFWYRQQPGQSLTLIATANQGSEATYESGFVIDKFPISRPNLTFSTLTVSNMSPEDSSIYLCSVDRLTTYGYTFGSGTRLTVV.